This is a list of T cell receptor beta chains from one sample in a study of shared clonotypes between healthy human individuals. TCRdb keeps only in-frame clones here, not all; method: immunoSEQ multiplex PCR. The sample has roughly 1,800,000 clones; over 85% are singletons. Sequencing used naive CD8+ T cells sorted from blood. The receptors derive from a man younger than 30 in good health. The CDR3 runs from the conserved cysteine through the conserved F or W. Fields, in order: clone size, J gene, D gene, V gene, CDR3 DNA, CDR3 protein. A D gene is named only where the DNA matches it firmly. Not every row has a clone size; where given, it reads once, few, many or a size class.

>.|TRBJ2-6|TRBD2|TRBV28
TGTGCCAGCAGTCAGACTAGCGGGGCTTCATCTGGGGCCAACGTCCTGACTTTC
CASSQTSGASSGANVLTF
>once|TRBJ1-1|.|TRBV28
TGTGCCAGCAGTTGGACAGCAAACACTGAAGCTTTCTTT
CASSWTANTEAFF
>.|TRBJ2-5|.|TRBV13
TGTGCCAGCAGCTTAGACGGAGAGACCCAGTACTTC
CASSLDGETQYF
>.|TRBJ1-5|TRBD1|TRBV10-3
TGTGCCATCAGTGAGTCGGGACAGGGCTTTCAGCCCCAGCATTTT
CAISESGQGFQPQHF
>.|TRBJ2-3|.|TRBV13
TGTGCCAGCAGCTCCCAGACCAGCGCCGCGGATACGCAGTATTTT
CASSSQTSAADTQYF
>.|TRBJ2-1|TRBD2|TRBV19
TGTGCCAGTAGTATAGGGGCGGGAGCCTACAATGAGCAGTTCTTC
CASSIGAGAYNEQFF
>.|TRBJ2-5|TRBD1|TRBV11-2
TGTGCCAGCAGCCCCAACAGGGGAGTGGGCCAAGAGACCCAGTACTTC
CASSPNRGVGQETQYF
>once|TRBJ2-7|.|TRBV6-5
TGTGCCAGCAGTTATTCGACGGGAGAGGGATCTTACGAGCAGTACTTC
CASSYSTGEGSYEQYF
>once|TRBJ2-7|TRBD2|TRBV7-9
TGTGCCAGCAGCTTTAGTTTGCGGGAGTTTAAATCCGGCGAGCAGTACTTC
CASSFSLREFKSGEQYF
>.|TRBJ1-4|.|TRBV6-6
TGTGCCAGCAGTTTCTCCCAGGGCGCCGCGGGTGAAAAACTGTTTTTT
CASSFSQGAAGEKLFF
>once|TRBJ2-7|.|TRBV7-9
TGTGCCAGCAGCTTATTTCCTGCGGGAAAAGCCTACGAGCAGTACTTC
CASSLFPAGKAYEQYF
>.|TRBJ2-7|.|TRBV27
TGTGCCAGCAGTTTCCGAGGGAACGAGCAGTACTTC
CASSFRGNEQYF
>.|TRBJ1-5|.|TRBV12-5
TGTGCTAGTGGTTTGTGGGGAGATCAGCCCCAGCATTTT
CASGLWGDQPQHF
>.|TRBJ1-1|TRBD1|TRBV7-9
TGTGCCAGCAGCTTCCGGGACAGCCACACTGAAGCTTTCTTT
CASSFRDSHTEAFF
>once|TRBJ2-3|.|TRBV29-1
TGCAGCACCCTGGGGGGAACCACAGATACGCAGTATTTT
CSTLGGTTDTQYF
>.|TRBJ2-7|.|TRBV6-1
TGTGCCAGCAGTGAAGTAGGGCCGTCCTACGAGCAGTACTTC
CASSEVGPSYEQYF
>.|TRBJ1-5|TRBD1|TRBV10-1
TGCGCCAGCAGTGAGTCCGGGACAGGCAGACTACAGCCCCAGCATTTT
CASSESGTGRLQPQHF
>once|TRBJ2-5|TRBD2|TRBV2
TGTGCCAGCAGTGAAGGCCCGGCTAGCGGGCTGGTTGAGACCCAGTACTTC
CASSEGPASGLVETQYF
>.|TRBJ1-1|.|TRBV7-9
TGTGCCAGCAGCTTAGGGGCAGGGATGAACACTGAAGCTTTCTTT
CASSLGAGMNTEAFF
>once|TRBJ1-2|.|TRBV30
TGTGCCTGGAGGGGCCCCGGGGTGCACTTC
CAWRGPGVHF
>.|TRBJ2-1|TRBD2|TRBV29-1
TGCAGCGTTGAAGATCTTAGCGGGGGGGCCTACAATGAGCAGTTCTTC
CSVEDLSGGAYNEQFF
>.|TRBJ2-7|.|TRBV4-1
TGCGCCAGCAGCCAAGGAGGGGGCTCCTACGAGCAGTACTTC
CASSQGGGSYEQYF
>.|TRBJ2-1|TRBD2|TRBV6-4
TGTGCCAGCAGTGACCATGGACTAGCGCACAATGAGCAGTTCTTC
CASSDHGLAHNEQFF
>.|TRBJ2-5|.|TRBV10-3
TGTGCCATCAGTGAGGTCGAACAAGAGACCCAGTACTTC
CAISEVEQETQYF
>.|TRBJ2-7|.|TRBV14
TGTGCCAGCAGCGAAGACATCAGGACTCTTCCCTACGAGCAGTACTTC
CASSEDIRTLPYEQYF
>.|TRBJ1-2|.|TRBV28
TGTGCCAGCAGTTTTCGTGGGGGGCCACGGGGTGGCTACACCTTC
CASSFRGGPRGGYTF
>.|TRBJ2-7|.|TRBV29-1
TGCAGCGTTGCCCAGGGGGAGCAGTACTTC
CSVAQGEQYF
>.|TRBJ2-7|.|TRBV7-9
TGTGCCAGCAGTCCCCCTTTCGACAAAGACGAGCAGTACTTC
CASSPPFDKDEQYF
>.|TRBJ1-5|TRBD1|TRBV6-1
TGTGCCAGCAGTGAAGCGGGACAGATGGTCGGGCAGCCCCAGCATTTT
CASSEAGQMVGQPQHF
>.|TRBJ1-2|.|TRBV5-1
TGCGCCAGCAGCCCCGACATGTTCGATGGCTACACCTTC
CASSPDMFDGYTF
>.|TRBJ2-1|.|TRBV4-1
TGCGCCAGCAGCCCCGGGATTTCGGGCCCCTACAATGAGCAGTTCTTC
CASSPGISGPYNEQFF
>once|TRBJ2-1|.|TRBV29-1
TGCAGCGTTGAAAGGGGGACGCCATACAATGAGCAGTTCTTC
CSVERGTPYNEQFF
>.|TRBJ1-1|.|TRBV28
TGTGCCAGCAGTTTTTGGGGTGTCGGAACCCCTGAAGCTTTCTTT
CASSFWGVGTPEAFF
>.|TRBJ1-2|.|TRBV11-2
TGTGCCAGCAGCTTAGTAGCAGGGAGCGACTATGGCTACACCTTC
CASSLVAGSDYGYTF
>.|TRBJ2-3|TRBD2|TRBV6-1
TGTGCCAGCAGTGATGGACTAGCCGCAGATACGCAGTATTTT
CASSDGLAADTQYF
>.|TRBJ2-5|TRBD2|TRBV9
TGTGCCAGCAGCGTATTTAGCGGGGGTGTGGAGACCCAGTACTTC
CASSVFSGGVETQYF
>.|TRBJ2-1|TRBD2|TRBV4-3
TGCGCCAGCAGCCCACGACTAGCGGGGGACTCCTACAATGAGCAGTTCTTC
CASSPRLAGDSYNEQFF
>.|TRBJ2-7|.|TRBV7-9
TGTGCCAGCAGCTTTTCCGGCACCCTTTACGAGCAGTACTTC
CASSFSGTLYEQYF
>.|TRBJ2-2|TRBD1|TRBV7-9
TGTGCCAGCAGCTTTCGGGCAGGGGGATCCGGGGAGCTGTTTTTT
CASSFRAGGSGELFF
>once|TRBJ2-1|TRBD2|TRBV4-1
TGCGCCAGCAGCCCCGTCCTAGCGGGGGGGCGGGAGCAGTTCTTC
CASSPVLAGGREQFF
>.|TRBJ2-1|.|TRBV5-8
TGTGCCAGCAACCATGGGCGGAGGGCGAACTACAATGAGCAGTTCTTC
CASNHGRRANYNEQFF
>once|TRBJ1-1|.|TRBV7-9
TGTGCCAGCAGCTCTAGCTGGGGGGTCAGCACTGAAGCTTTCTTT
CASSSSWGVSTEAFF
>.|TRBJ1-6|.|TRBV7-9
TGTGCCAGCAGCTGGGAGGACGGAGTTCGATCACCCCTCCACTTT
CASSWEDGVRSPLHF
>.|TRBJ1-5|.|TRBV6-1
TGTGCCAGCAGTGAAGCCGGCGGGGGCGCCCATCAGCCCCAGCATTTT
CASSEAGGGAHQPQHF
>.|TRBJ2-5|.|TRBV7-2
TGTGCCAGCAGCTCCCTTGGGAGCCAAGAGACCCAGTACTTC
CASSSLGSQETQYF
>.|TRBJ2-7|TRBD1|TRBV27
TGTGCCAGCAGTTCGACAGGGGGGCCTTACGAGCAGTACTTC
CASSSTGGPYEQYF
>.|TRBJ2-1|.|TRBV6-5
TGTGCCAGCAGTTACTTGGGGGTCAATGACAATGAGCAGTTCTTC
CASSYLGVNDNEQFF
>.|TRBJ2-1|TRBD2|TRBV27
TGTGCCAGCAGTCCCATACTAGCGGGGGGGCCTCGGAATGAGCAGTTCTTC
CASSPILAGGPRNEQFF
>.|TRBJ2-5|TRBD2|TRBV10-1
TGCGCCAGCAGTGAGTCGGGGGGTAGCGGGGTTCAAGAGACCCAGTACTTC
CASSESGGSGVQETQYF